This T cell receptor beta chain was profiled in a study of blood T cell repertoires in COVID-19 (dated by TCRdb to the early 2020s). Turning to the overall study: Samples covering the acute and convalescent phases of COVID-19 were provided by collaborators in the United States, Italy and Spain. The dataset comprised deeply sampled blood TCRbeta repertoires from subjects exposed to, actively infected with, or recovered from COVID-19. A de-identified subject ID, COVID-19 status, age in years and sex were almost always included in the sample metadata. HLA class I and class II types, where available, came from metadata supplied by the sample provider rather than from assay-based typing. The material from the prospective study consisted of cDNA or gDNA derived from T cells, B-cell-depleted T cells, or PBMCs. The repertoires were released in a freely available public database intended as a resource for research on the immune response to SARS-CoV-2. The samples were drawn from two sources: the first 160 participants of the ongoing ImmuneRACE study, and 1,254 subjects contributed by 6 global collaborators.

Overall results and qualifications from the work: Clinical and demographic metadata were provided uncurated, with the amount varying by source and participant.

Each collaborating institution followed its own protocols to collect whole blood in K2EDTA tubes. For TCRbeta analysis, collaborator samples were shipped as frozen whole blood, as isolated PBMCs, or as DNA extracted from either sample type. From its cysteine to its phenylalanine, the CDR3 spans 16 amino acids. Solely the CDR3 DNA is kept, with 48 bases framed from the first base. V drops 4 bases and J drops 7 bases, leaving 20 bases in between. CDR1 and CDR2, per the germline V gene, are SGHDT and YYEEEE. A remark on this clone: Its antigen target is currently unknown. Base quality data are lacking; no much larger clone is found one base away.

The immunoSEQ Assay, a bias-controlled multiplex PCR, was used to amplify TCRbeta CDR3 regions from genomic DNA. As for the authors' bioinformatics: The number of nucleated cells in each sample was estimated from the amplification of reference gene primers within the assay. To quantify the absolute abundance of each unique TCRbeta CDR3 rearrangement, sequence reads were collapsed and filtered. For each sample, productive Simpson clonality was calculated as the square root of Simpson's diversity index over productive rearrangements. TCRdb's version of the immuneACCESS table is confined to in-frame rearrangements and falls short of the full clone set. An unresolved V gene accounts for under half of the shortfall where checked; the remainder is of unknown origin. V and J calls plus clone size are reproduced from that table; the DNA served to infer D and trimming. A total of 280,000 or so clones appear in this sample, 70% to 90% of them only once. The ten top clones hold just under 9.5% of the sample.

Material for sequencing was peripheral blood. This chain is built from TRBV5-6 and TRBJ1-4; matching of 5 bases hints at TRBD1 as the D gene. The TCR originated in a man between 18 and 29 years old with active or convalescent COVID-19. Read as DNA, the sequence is TGTGCCAGCAGCACAGGAAGTTCAATGGGCTCTGAAAAACTGTTTTTT. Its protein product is CASSTGSSMGSEKLFF.